Described below is a single T cell receptor (beta chain) sequence and its context. The antigen is not known. V lost 0 bases and J 9 bases, leaving 24 bases between the germline ends. CDR1 and CDR2 (germline): LGHNA, YSLEER. CDR3 size: 18 residues. The data are from a study of cytomegalovirus exposure and HLA in healthy donors. General study points: The likely origin of a cluster of highly shared sequence variants was a sequencing artifact.

13 Jbeta primers and 60 Vbeta primers were used for the PCR. The data were produced by immunoSEQ multiplex PCR, yet TCRdb's version contains in-frame clones alone and is incomplete. The sample includes tens of thousands of clones, more than 70% of them seen just once. Sample: PBMCs. This sequence was found in a man younger than 45 in good health and CMV-seronegative. This chain connects TRBV4-3 to TRBJ2-1; tentatively, D is TRBD1 (7 bases). The CDR3 DNA reads TGCGCCAGCAGCCAAGATCCGCAGGGGGGCCTCTTGAGGGTTGAGCAGTTCTTC. Protein: CASSQDPQGGLLRVEQFF.